This T cell receptor (beta chain) was documented in a study of PD-L1 blockade in urothelial cancer. Overall study context: Atezolizumab at 1,200 mg intravenously every 3 weeks was started by patients at some point between 2014 and 2015.

Time point denoted: peripheral blood 6 weeks after treatment start. V lost 6 bases and J lost 7; bases outside the gene matches: 5. Per the germline V gene, CDR1 is MNHEY and CDR2 is SVGAGI. The CDR3 consists of 13 residues. Some clones are missing from TCRdb's copy, which holds only in-frame ones; the method was immunoSEQ multiplex PCR. The sample carries about 30,000 clones, 70% to 80% recorded once. The sample here was PBMCs, taken around atezolizumab (anti-PD-L1) treatment. The chain employs TRBV6-5 and TRBJ2-3; 9 positions match TRBD1. The receptor was derived from an older man with urothelial cancer. The CDR3 spells CASRMTGGYTQYF. In nucleotides, the CDR3 is TGTGCCAGCAGGATGACAGGGGGATATACGCAGTATTTT.